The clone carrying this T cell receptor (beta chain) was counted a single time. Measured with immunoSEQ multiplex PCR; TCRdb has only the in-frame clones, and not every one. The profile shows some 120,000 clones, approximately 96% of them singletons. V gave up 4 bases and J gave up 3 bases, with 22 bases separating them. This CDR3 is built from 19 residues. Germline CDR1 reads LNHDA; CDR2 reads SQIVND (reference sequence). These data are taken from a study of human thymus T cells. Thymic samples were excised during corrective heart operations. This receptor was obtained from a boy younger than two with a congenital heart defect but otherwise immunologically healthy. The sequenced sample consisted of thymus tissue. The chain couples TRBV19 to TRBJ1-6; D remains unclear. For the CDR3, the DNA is TGTGCCAGTAGTAAGCCTCCAAGTGCGCATTTACTCTATAATTCACCCCTCCACTTT. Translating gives CASSKPPSAHLLYNSPLHF.